This T cell receptor (beta chain) was identified during a study of blood T cell repertoires in COVID-19. This clone was detected only a few times. In the original analysis: Scientists estimated how many nucleated cells there were by amplifying reference gene primers. Repertoires were generated with immunoSEQ multiplex PCR, while TCRdb's copy carries only in-frame clones and drops some. V, J and clone size reflect that table, while D and trimming were determined from the DNA. The sample includes under 150,000 clones, roughly 85% seen only once; the top ten take 3.5% to 4.5%. Between the trimmed V and J ends, which lost 8 bases and 6 bases, there was a span of 19 bases. The length of the CDR3 is 14 residues. Germline loops: CDR1 LGHDT, CDR2 YNNKEL (reference sequence).

The source of this sequence is a man in his sixties with acute or convalescent COVID-19. The V and J genes are TRBV3-1 (or the pseudogene TRBV3-2) and TRBJ1-1, with D unclear. Sequenced material: peripheral blood. The CDR3 protein is CASRAGYSIAEAFF. In DNA, the CDR3 is TGTGCCAGCCGTGCAGGTTACTCAATCGCTGAAGCTTTCTTT.